Below are 5 T cell receptor beta chains sequenced from a single sample in a study of cytomegalovirus exposure and HLA in healthy donors. The PCR was carried out with 60 Vbeta primers and 13 Jbeta primers. TCRdb's table, derived via immunoSEQ multiplex PCR, lists solely in-frame clones and lacks some. This sample has 65,000 to 95,000 clones, with 79% found just once. The sample consisted of PBMCs. Receptors were obtained from a young man in good health and CMV-seronegative.

This clone was counted a single time. The V and J genes are TRBV4-2 and TRBJ1-2, with unresolved D. There are 15 residues in the CDR3. CDR1 is LGHNA and CDR2 is YNFKEQ in the germline V gene. Trimming cost V 2 bases and J 4 bases, with 14 bases left between them. CDR3: CASSQLIEQTYGYTF. CDR3 nucleotide sequence: TGTGCCAGCAGCCAACTGATCGAACAGACCTATGGCTACACCTTC.

The chain links TRBV15 to TRBJ2-1, with D perhaps matching TRBD1 (5 bases). Germline V gene lookup returns CDR1 LNHNV and CDR2 YYDKDF (reference sequence). Trimming took off 0 bases at V and 10 bases at J, with 13 bases between the two ends. The CDR3 has 14 amino acids. This CDR3 reads CATSRDQASGEQFF. In DNA, the CDR3 is TGTGCCACCAGCAGAGATCAGGCGTCAGGGGAGCAGTTCTTC.

This rearrangement joins TRBV6-6 to TRBJ1-4, with 7 bases aligning to TRBD1. Germline values: CDR1 MNHNY, CDR2 SVGAGI (reference sequence). The junction had 8 bases not matched to a gene; V was cut back by 0 bases and J by 7 bases. The CDR3 covers 16 residues. This CDR3 reads CASSYSGKGGGEKLFF. Written as DNA, the CDR3 is TGTGCCAGCAGTTACTCGGGGAAAGGGGGCGGTGAAAAACTGTTTTTT.

Points on this clone: The junction shows a germline mismatch at one end, possibly a read error. The chain recombines TRBV7-9 with TRBJ2-2; possible D gene TRBD2, 6 bases. CDR1 SEHNR and CDR2 FQNEAQ come from the germline V gene (reference sequence). The CDR3 is made up of 14 amino acids. CDR3: CSSSLADFPGELFF. CDR3 in DNA: TGTTCCAGCAGCTTAGCGGACTTTCCCGGGGAGCTGTTTTTT.

The chain combines TRBV30 with TRBJ1-3, with D perhaps TRBD1 (6 bases). Germline V lookup: CDR1 GTSNPN, CDR2 SVGIG (reference sequence). CDR3 size: 14 residues. The CDR3 nucleotides are TGTGTTCTAAGGATTAACAGGGCTGGAAACACCATATATTTT. Protein product: CVLRINRAGNTIYF.